The 18 T cell receptor beta chains reported below all come from one sample, sequenced in a study of T cell repertoires in cytomegalovirus infection. These receptors lack a known antigen. In TCRdb, the reads were re-called with MiXCR into one record per CDR3 protein. The sample carries some 590,000 distinct CDR3 sequences, under 45% recorded once. This specimen was cultured PBMCs, taken from culture after CMV antigen stimulation. All receptors come from a human donor in good health (CMV status not recorded). Some clones in this sample may be carry-over from other donors' samples.

The chain couples TRBV7-2 to TRBJ2-5, with 7 bases lining up with TRBD2. J gave up 2 bases and V 5 bases, and 17 bases lay outside the gene matches. CDR1 SGHTA and CDR2 FQGNSA come from the germline V gene. This CDR3 has 18 amino acids. The DNA of the CDR3 is TGTGCCAGCAGCCGGACGGAGGATGGGGCGGGGGTGCAAGAGACCCAGTACTTC. Amino acids: CASSRTEDGAGVQETQYF.

This clonotype was detected only once. The chain is built from TRBV5-1 and TRBJ2-5, with 11 bases aligning to TRBD2. CDR1 is SGHRS, CDR2 YFSETQ, per germline. CDR3 length: 16 amino acids. V was clipped by 2 bases and J by 3 bases; unmatched bases: 6. Here the CDR3 DNA reads TGCGCCAGCAGCTTTACTAGCGGGGGAAAGGAAGAGACCCAGTACTTC. It codes for CASSFTSGGKEETQYF.

The chain uses TRBV19 and TRBJ2-3; D tentatively fits TRBD1 or TRBD2 (5 bases each). The length of the CDR3 is 13 residues. Germline-derived CDR1 and CDR2 are LNHDA and SQIVND (reference sequence). V lost 1 base and J lost 9, with 11 bases in between. CDR3: CASSIVNGDTQYF. CDR3 bases: TGTGCCAGTAGTATAGTAAATGGGGACACGCAGTATTTT.

The V gene is TRBV7-2, the J gene TRBJ2-3; 9 nucleotides match TRBD2. CDR1 SGHTA and CDR2 FQGNSA come from the germline V gene. CDR3 length: 16 amino acids. With 6 bases clipped from V and 1 base from J, the junction kept 8 bases outside the gene matches. The CDR3 sequence is CASSTHSGSGTDTQYF. The CDR3 DNA sequence: TGTGCCAGCAGTACCCATAGCGGGAGCGGCACAGATACGCAGTATTTT.

The rearrangement links TRBV20-1 to TRBJ2-5; no clear D. Germline CDR1 reads DFQATT; CDR2 reads SNEGSKA (reference sequence). Trimming left V 1 base short and J 2 bases short, with 5 bases between. The CDR3 has 12 amino acids. The CDR3 here is CSARALQETQYF. CDR3 coding DNA: TGCAGTGCTAGAGCTCTGCAAGAGACCCAGTACTTC.

The rearrangement uses TRBV4-3 and TRBJ2-3; a weak D match, TRBD2 (5 bases). V was shortened by 4 bases and J by 2 bases, with 13 bases between the two germline ends. The CDR3 is 15 amino acids. Germline values: CDR1 LGHNA, CDR2 YSLEER. The CDR3 DNA sequence: TGCGCCAGCAGCCTACGATGGAGGATCACAGATACGCAGTATTTT. Translated, it gives CASSLRWRITDTQYF.

The table lists this clonotype with a few counts. The CDR3 here is CSASSGTGGFYEQYF. The CDR3 DNA sequence: TGCAGTGCTAGTTCCGGGACAGGAGGTTTCTACGAGCAGTACTTC. The chain links TRBV20-1 to TRBJ2-7; 8 nucleotides align to TRBD1. The V gene's germline CDR1 is DFQATT and CDR2 SNEGSKA (reference sequence). CDR3 size: 15 residues. J lost 3 bases, V lost 3 bases, and 10 bases had no gene match.

The CDR3 protein is CASTRTAGGLETQYF. The CDR3 bases are TGTGCCAGCACCAGGACGGCCGGTGGGTTAGAGACCCAGTACTTC. The chain carries TRBV7-8 and TRBJ2-5, with unresolved D. Trimming pared 7 bases from V and 4 bases from J, leaving 19 bases between. Germline V CDR1 and CDR2: SGHVS, FQNEAQ. The CDR3 has 15 residues.

In this sample, this clonotype turned up a few times. This chain links TRBV29-1 with TRBJ1-1, with D perhaps TRBD1 (6 bases). This CDR3 region has 13 residues. CDR1 SQVTM and CDR2 ANQGSEA come from the germline V gene. V was pared by 6 bases and J by 0 bases, with 11 bases between. Here the CDR3 reads CSVHQGMNTEAFF. CDR3 coding DNA: TGCAGCGTGCATCAGGGGATGAACACTGAAGCTTTCTTT.

This clonotype was picked up a small number of times. J is TRBJ2-1 and V is TRBV10-3; D may be TRBD2 (5 bases). Trimming shortened V by 4 bases and J by 9 bases, and 10 bases separated the two germline ends. The CDR3 has 12 residues. Looked up from germline, CDR1 is ENHRY and CDR2 is SYGVKD. CDR3 coding DNA: TGTGCCATCAGTGGGGCCAGCGGTGAGCAGTTCTTC. Its translation is CAISGASGEQFF.

The chain carries TRBV7-9 and TRBJ2-7; either TRBD1 or TRBD2 may fit D (6 bases each). Germline V gene lookup returns CDR1 SEHNR and CDR2 FQNEAQ (reference sequence). Between the trimmed V and J ends, which lost 5 bases and 3 bases, there was a span of 29 bases. The CDR3 consists of 19 residues. Here the CDR3 DNA reads TGTGCCAGCAGCCACCGCGTCGGGGGCCGTACGCAGTCGTACTACGAGCAGTACTTC. Translated: CASSHRVGGRTQSYYEQYF.

The J gene is TRBJ1-5, the V gene TRBV12-3 or TRBV12-4; no definite D call. Trimming left V 6 bases short and J 1 base short, with 13 bases between. This CDR3 has 15 amino acids. The CDR3 coding sequence is TGTGCCAGCAGCCTTGGGTTCCTGAGCAATCAGCCCCAGCATTTT. Translation: CASSLGFLSNQPQHF.

This clonotype was counted between two and nine times. The V gene is TRBV20-1, the J gene TRBJ2-5, with D perhaps matching TRBD1 or TRBD2 (5 bases each). The germline V and J ends were trimmed by 1 base and 1 base, with 10 bases remaining between them. The CDR3 has 14 residues. Germline values: CDR1 DFQATT, CDR2 SNEGSKA (reference sequence). The CDR3 reads CSARGERGQETQYF. CDR3 DNA sequence: TGCAGTGCTAGAGGGGAGAGGGGCCAAGAGACCCAGTACTTC.

The chain uses TRBV19 and TRBJ2-7; 8 nucleotides agree with TRBD2. The germline gives CDR1 LNHDA, CDR2 SQIVND (reference sequence). After removal of 3 bases from V and 6 bases from J, the junction contained 4 bases not matched to a gene. There are 13 residues in the CDR3. The CDR3 reads CASSIEAGAEQYF. Here the CDR3 DNA reads TGTGCCAGTAGTATCGAAGCGGGAGCCGAGCAGTACTTC.

This clonotype was counted a few times. As DNA, the CDR3 is TGTGCCAGCAGCCTTAAGCAGGGCGGCGGAGCTTTCTTT. Its translation: CASSLKQGGGAFF. The chain joins TRBV7-9 to TRBJ1-1; tentative D call: TRBD1 (5 bases). V lost 5 bases, J lost 10 bases, and 17 bases lay in between. Germline assignment: CDR1 SEHNR and CDR2 FQNEAQ (reference sequence). The CDR3 length is 13 residues.

The chain uses TRBV7-2 and TRBJ2-1, with 7 bases aligning to TRBD2. Germline CDR1 and CDR2: SGHTA and FQGNSA. This CDR3 is built from 15 residues. Trimming took 5 bases from V and 6 from J; bases not matched to a gene: 10. Here the CDR3 reads CASSPAGLVFNEQFF. The CDR3 DNA reads as TGTGCCAGCAGCCCCGCCGGACTAGTATTCAATGAGCAGTTCTTC.

This clonotype came up a few times. The genes are TRBV19 and TRBJ2-6; D remains unclear. V was trimmed by 7 bases and J by 0 bases, leaving 10 bases between them. CDR3 size: 15 residues. Germline V gives CDR1 LNHDA, CDR2 SQIVND (reference sequence). CDR3 protein: CASMSPTSGANVLTF. The CDR3 nucleotides read TGTGCCAGTATGAGCCCCACCTCTGGGGCCAACGTCCTGACTTTC.

This clonotype has a single count. The genes are TRBV6-6 and TRBJ1-6; D not resolved. The CDR3 consists of 15 residues. Germline assignment: CDR1 MNHNY and CDR2 SVGAGI (reference sequence). Trimming left V 5 bases short and J 0 bases short, with 8 bases between. The CDR3 DNA follows: TGTGCCAGCAGTGGCCAGAGCTCCTATAATTCACCCCTCCACTTT. Translating it yields CASSGQSSYNSPLHF.